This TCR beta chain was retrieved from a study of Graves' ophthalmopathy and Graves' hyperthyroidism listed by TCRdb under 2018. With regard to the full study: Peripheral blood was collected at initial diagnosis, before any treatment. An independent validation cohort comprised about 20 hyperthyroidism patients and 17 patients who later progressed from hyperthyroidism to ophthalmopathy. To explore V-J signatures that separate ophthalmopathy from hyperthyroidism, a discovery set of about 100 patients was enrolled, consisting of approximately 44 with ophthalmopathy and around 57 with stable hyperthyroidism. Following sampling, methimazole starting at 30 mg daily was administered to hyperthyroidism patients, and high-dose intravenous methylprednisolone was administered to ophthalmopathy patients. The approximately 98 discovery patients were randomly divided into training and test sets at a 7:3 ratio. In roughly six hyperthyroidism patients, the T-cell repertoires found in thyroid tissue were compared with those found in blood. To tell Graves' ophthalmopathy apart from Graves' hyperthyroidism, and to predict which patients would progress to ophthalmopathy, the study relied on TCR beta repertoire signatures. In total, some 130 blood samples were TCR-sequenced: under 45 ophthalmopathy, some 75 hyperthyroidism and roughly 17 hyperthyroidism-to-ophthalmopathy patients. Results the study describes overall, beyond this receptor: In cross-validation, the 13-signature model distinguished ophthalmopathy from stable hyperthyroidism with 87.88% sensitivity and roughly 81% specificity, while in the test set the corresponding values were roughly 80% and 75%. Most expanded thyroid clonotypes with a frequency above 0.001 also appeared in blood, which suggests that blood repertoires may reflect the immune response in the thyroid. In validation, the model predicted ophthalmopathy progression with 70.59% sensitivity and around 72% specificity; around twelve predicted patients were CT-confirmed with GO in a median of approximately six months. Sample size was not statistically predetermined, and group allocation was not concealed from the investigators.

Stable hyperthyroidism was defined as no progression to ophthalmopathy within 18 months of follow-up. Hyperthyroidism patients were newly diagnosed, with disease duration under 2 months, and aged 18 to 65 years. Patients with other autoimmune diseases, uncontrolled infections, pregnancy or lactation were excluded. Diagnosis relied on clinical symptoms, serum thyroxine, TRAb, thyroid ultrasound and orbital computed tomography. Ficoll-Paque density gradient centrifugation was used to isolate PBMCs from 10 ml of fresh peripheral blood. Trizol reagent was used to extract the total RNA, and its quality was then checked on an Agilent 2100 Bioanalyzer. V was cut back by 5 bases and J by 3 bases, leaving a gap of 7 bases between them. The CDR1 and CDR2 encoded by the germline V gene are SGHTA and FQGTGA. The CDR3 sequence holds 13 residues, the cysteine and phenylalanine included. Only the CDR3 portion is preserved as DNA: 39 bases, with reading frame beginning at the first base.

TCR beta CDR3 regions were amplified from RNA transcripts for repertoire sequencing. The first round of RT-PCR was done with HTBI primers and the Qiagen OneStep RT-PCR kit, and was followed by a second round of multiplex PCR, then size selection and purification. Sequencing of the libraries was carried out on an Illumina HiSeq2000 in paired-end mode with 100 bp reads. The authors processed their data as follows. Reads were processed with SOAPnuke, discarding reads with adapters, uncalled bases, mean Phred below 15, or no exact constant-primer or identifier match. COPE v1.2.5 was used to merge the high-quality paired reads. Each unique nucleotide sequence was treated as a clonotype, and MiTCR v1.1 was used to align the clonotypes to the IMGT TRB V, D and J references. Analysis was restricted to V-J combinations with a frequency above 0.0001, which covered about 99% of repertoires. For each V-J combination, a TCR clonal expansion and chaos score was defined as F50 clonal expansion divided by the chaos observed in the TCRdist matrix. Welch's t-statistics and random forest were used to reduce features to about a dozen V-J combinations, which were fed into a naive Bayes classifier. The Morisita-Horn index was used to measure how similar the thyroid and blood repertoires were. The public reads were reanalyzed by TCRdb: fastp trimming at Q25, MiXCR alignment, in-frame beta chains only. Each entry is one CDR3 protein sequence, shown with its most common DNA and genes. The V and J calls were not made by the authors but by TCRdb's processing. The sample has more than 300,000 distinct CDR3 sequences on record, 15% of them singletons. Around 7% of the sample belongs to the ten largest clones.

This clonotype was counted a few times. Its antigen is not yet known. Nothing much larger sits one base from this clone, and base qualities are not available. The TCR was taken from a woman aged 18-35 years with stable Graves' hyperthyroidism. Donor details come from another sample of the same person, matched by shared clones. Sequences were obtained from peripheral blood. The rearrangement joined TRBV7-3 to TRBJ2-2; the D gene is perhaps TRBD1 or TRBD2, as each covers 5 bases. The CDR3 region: CASSEGYTGELFF. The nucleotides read TGTGCCAGCAGCGAGGGGTACACCGGGGAGCTGTTTTTT. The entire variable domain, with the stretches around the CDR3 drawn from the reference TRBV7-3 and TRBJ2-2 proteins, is GAGVSQTPSNKVTEKGKYVELRCDPISGHTALYWYRQSLGQGPEFLIYFQGTGAADDSGLPNDRFFAVRPEGSVSTLKIQRTERGDSAVYLCASSEGYTGELFFGEGSRLTVL.